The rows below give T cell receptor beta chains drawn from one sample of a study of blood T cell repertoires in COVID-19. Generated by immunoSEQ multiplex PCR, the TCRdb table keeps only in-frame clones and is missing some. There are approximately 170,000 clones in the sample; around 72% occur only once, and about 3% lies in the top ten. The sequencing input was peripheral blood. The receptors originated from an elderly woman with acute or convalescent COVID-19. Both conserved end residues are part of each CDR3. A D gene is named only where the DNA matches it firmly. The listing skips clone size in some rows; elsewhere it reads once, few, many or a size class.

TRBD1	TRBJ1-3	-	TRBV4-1	CASSQDGTDSFSGNTIYF	TGCGCCAGCAGCCAAGATGGGACAGACTCTTTCTCTGGAAACACCATATATTTT
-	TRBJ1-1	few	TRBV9	CASSAFGQPNTEAFF	TGTGCCAGCAGCGCTTTTGGACAGCCGAACACTGAAGCTTTCTTT
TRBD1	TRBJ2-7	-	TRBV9	CASSVRTGDEQYF	TGTGCCAGCAGCGTCCGGACAGGGGACGAGCAGTACTTC
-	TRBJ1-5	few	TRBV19	CASSIEGDHQPQHF	TGTGCCAGTAGTATAGAAGGGGATCATCAGCCCCAGCATTTT
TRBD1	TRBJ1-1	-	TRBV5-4	CASSWRDRGTEAFF	TGTGCCAGCAGCTGGCGGGACAGGGGTACTGAAGCTTTCTTT
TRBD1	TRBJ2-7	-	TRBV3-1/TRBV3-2	CASSSRGRTGTYEQYF	TGTGCCAGCAGCTCCAGGGGACGGACAGGAACTTACGAGCAGTACTTC
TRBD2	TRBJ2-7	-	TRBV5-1	CASRLRLAGYEQYF	TGCGCCAGCCGACTTAGACTAGCGGGCTACGAGCAGTACTTC
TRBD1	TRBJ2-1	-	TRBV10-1	CASSSDRGLTYNEQFF	TGCGCCAGCAGTTCCGACAGGGGGCTCACCTACAATGAGCAGTTCTTC
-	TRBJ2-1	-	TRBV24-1	CATSGTRSSYNEQFF	TGTGCCACCAGCGGTACTAGGAGCTCCTACAATGAGCAGTTCTTC
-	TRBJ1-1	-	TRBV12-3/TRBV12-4	CASSHRRNTEAFF	TGTGCCAGCAGTCACCGTAGAAACACTGAAGCTTTCTTT
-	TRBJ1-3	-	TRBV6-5	CASSYSGEISGNTIYF	TGTGCCAGCAGTTACTCAGGGGAAATCTCTGGAAACACCATATATTTT
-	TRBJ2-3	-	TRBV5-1	CASNRAGTNTQYF	TGCGCCAGCAATCGGGCCGGGACAAATACGCAGTATTTT
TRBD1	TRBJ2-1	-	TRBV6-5	CASIGQGANNEQFF	TGTGCCAGCATCGGGCAGGGGGCAAACAATGAGCAGTTCTTC
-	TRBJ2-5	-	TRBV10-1	CASSGRGPDTDQETQYF	TGCGCCAGCAGTGGGAGGGGGCCGGACACCGACCAAGAGACCCAGTACTTC